This paragraph covers one TCR beta chain sequence. A read error may be the cause here, since a much bigger clone is one base away. The data stem from a study of regulatory T cells in long-lasting Graves disease. Time point defined: newly diagnosed GD, antithyroid drugs for less than 3 months. TCR sequences were obtained from RNA taken from PBMCs. EDTA tubes received roughly 10 milliliters of drawn peripheral blood. According to the study, TCR beta libraries were built with iRepertoire HTBI primers and CDR3-region Arm-PCR. TCRdb redid the calling of the multiplex PCR reads with MiXCR, one entry per CDR3 protein. Among about 560,000 distinct CDR3 sequences listed, roughly 16% were seen once. The CDR3 length is 14 residues. Germline assignment: CDR1 LGHDT and CDR2 YNNKEL (reference sequence). These data were also reused for a study on T cells in Graves' hyperthyroidism and ophthalmopathy. From that second work: Absent ophthalmopathy progression within 18 months defined stable Graves' hyperthyroidism. The model foresaw ophthalmopathy a median around 6 months prior to onset.

The gene calls are TRBV3-1 and TRBJ2-7, with 9 bases identical to TRBD2. Sequenced material: peripheral blood mononuclear cells (PBMCs), taken at new diagnosis, from a patient treated with antithyroid drugs. The TCR comes from a man in his late teens or twenties with Graves disease. The CDR3 DNA reads TGTGGCAGCAGACCTGGACTAGCGATCTACGAGCAGTACTTC. This translates into CGSRPGLAIYEQYF.